This passage covers 26 T cell receptor beta chains from one sample sequenced in a study of early stage breast cancer tumors. The repertoire was sequenced with immunoSEQ multiplex PCR; TCRdb's copy has only in-frame clones and lacks some. The sample consists of 50,000 to 65,000 clones, about 89% of them appearing once. Input material: blood. These receptors came from an older person with breast cancer.

The chain joins TRBV19 to TRBJ2-2; 7 positions agree with TRBD1. CDR1 and CDR2 from the germline V gene are LNHDA and SQIVND (reference sequence). The CDR3 runs to 14 residues. The V segment lost 5 bases and the J segment 8 bases; nucleotides outside the gene matches: 8. CDR3 sequence: CASSWETGLGELFF. The DNA for the CDR3 is TGTGCCAGTAGTTGGGAGACAGGGCTAGGGGAGCTGTTTTTT.

V usage is TRBV30 and J usage is TRBJ2-1, with 8 bases aligning to TRBD2. V gave up 2 bases and J gave up 8 bases; unmatched junction bases: 8. The CDR3 totals 14 residues. CDR1 and CDR2 from the germline V gene are GTSNPN and SVGIG (reference sequence). CDR3: CAWSIGTRIYEQFF. CDR3 sequence (DNA): TGTGCCTGGAGTATCGGGACTAGAATCTATGAGCAGTTCTTC.

This clone showed up just a few times. V usage is TRBV2 and J usage is TRBJ1-5, with D unresolved. The ends were cut back, 6 bases at V and 3 bases at J, with 12 bases in the middle. Per germline, CDR1 SNHLY and CDR2 FYNNEI. This CDR3 has 14 residues. In DNA form, the CDR3 reads TGTGCCAGCAGCGCGGGTCTATACAATCAGCCCCAGCATTTT. Translating gives CASSAGLYNQPQHF.

V gene TRBV20-1 combines with J gene TRBJ2-1, with no clear D. The V gene lost 5 bases and the J gene lost 9 bases, with 11 bases spanning the gap. The length of the CDR3 is 11 residues. Germline loops: CDR1 DFQATT, CDR2 SNEGSKA (reference sequence). The DNA of the CDR3 is TGCAGTGCTGCGCGAGGTAGTGAGCAGTTCTTC. Translating it yields CSAARGSEQFF.

The chain has TRBV7-9 and TRBJ2-3; D is perhaps TRBD2 (6 bases). The CDR3 has 13 residues. Between the trimmed V and J ends, which lost 6 bases and 2 bases, there was a span of 9 bases. The germline CDR1 and CDR2 sequences are SEHNR and FQNEAQ (reference sequence). CDR3 sequence (DNA): TGTGCCAGCAGACCTAGCGCCACAGATACGCAGTATTTT. Protein sequence: CASRPSATDTQYF. The complete variable domain, with remaining parts taken from reference TRBV7-9 and TRBJ2-3, reads DTGVSQNPRHKITKRGQNVTFRCDPISEHNRLYWYRQTLGQGPEFLTYFQNEAQLEKSRLLSDRFSAERPKGSFSTLEIQRTEQGDSAMYLCASRPSATDTQYFGPGTRLTVL.

The genes are TRBV19 and TRBJ2-5; perhaps TRBD2 as D (6 bases). Germline loops: CDR1 LNHDA, CDR2 SQIVND (reference sequence). This CDR3 is built from 13 residues. V gave up 11 bases and J gave up 1 base, with 14 bases separating them. This chain's CDR3 is CAAGDWSQETQYF. CDR3 coding DNA: TGTGCCGCCGGGGACTGGTCCCAAGAGACCCAGTACTTC.

This clone occurred once. The V call is TRBV4-1, the J call TRBJ2-7, with 8 nucleotides matching TRBD1. Germline assignment: CDR1 MGHRA and CDR2 YSYEKL. The V segment lost 2 bases and the J segment 2 bases; nucleotides outside the gene matches: 5. This CDR3 has 15 residues. Here the CDR3 DNA reads TGCGCCAGCAGCCAACCCAGGGGGCGAACCTACGAGCAGTACTTC. Translating gives CASSQPRGRTYEQYF.

The rearrangement uses TRBV5-1 and TRBJ1-2, with 9 positions matching TRBD1. This CDR3 comprises 15 residues. The V gene end was trimmed by 4 bases and the J gene end by 2 bases; junction bases not matched to a gene: 6. Germline CDR1 reads SGHRS; CDR2 reads YFSETQ. The CDR3 DNA sequence: TGCGCCAGCAGCGCCTGGACAGGGGAAAACTATGGCTACACCTTC. Protein: CASSAWTGENYGYTF.

This chain joins TRBV18 and TRBJ2-7, with 11 bases identical to TRBD2. The CDR3 consists of 14 residues. The germline gives CDR1 KGHSH, CDR2 LQKENI. Unmatched junction bases numbered 2, after V lost 5 bases and J lost 2 bases. CDR3 nucleotide sequence: TGTGCCAGCTCAGTTAGCGGGAGGGCCTACGAGCAGTACTTC. Amino acid sequence: CASSVSGRAYEQYF. The entire variable domain, with the rest obtained from reference TRBV18 and TRBJ2-7, is as follows: NAGVMQNPRHLVRRRGQEARLRCSPMKGHSHVYWYRQLPEEGLKFMVYLQKENIIDESGMPKERFSAEFPKEGPSILRIQQVVRGDSAAYFCASSVSGRAYEQYFGPGTRLTVT.

The chain carries TRBV5-1 and TRBJ1-5; 9 bases map to TRBD1. Germline V lookup: CDR1 SGHRS, CDR2 YFSETQ. Unmatched junction bases numbered 1, after V lost 4 bases and J lost 5 bases. The CDR3 covers 13 residues. This CDR3 is CASSRTGDQPQHF. CDR3 bases: TGCGCCAGCAGCAGGACAGGGGATCAGCCCCAGCATTTT.

CDR3 region: CASSPQRGGTDTQYF. The CDR3 bases are TGTGCCAGCTCACCCCAGCGGGGGGGCACAGATACGCAGTATTTT. The chain is built from TRBV18 and TRBJ2-3; 9 positions match TRBD2. The CDR3 totals 15 residues. Trimming at V came to 3 bases and at J to 1 base, leaving 2 bases not matched to a gene. Germline V gene sequence: CDR1 KGHSH, CDR2 LQKENI.

The genes are TRBV30 and TRBJ1-4, with D possibly TRBD1 on 6 matching bases. The CDR3 spans 15 residues. Germline-derived CDR1 and CDR2 are GTSNPN and SVGIG (reference sequence). The V end was cut by 7 bases, the J end by 4 bases, with 19 bases between. The CDR3 DNA is TGTGCCTCCCAACCCAAACAGGGACGTAATGAAAAACTGTTTTTT. Its translation: CASQPKQGRNEKLFF.

V is TRBV7-2 and J is TRBJ2-7; 7 nucleotides line up with TRBD1. The ends lost 2 bases at V and 2 bases at J; junction bases unmatched: 3. The CDR3 is made up of 14 amino acids. From germline, CDR1 is SGHTA and CDR2 FQGNSA. CDR3 nucleotide sequence: TGTGCCAGCAGCTTATTAGGGACAGCCTACGAGCAGTACTTC. Its translation: CASSLLGTAYEQYF.

V usage is TRBV11-2 and J usage is TRBJ2-1; D may be TRBD1 (6 bases). Germline CDR1 SGHAT, CDR2 FQNNGV. The CDR3 totals 13 residues. V lost 11 bases and J lost 0, with 11 bases in between. The CDR3 loop reads CAAGDTSYNEQFF. For the CDR3, the DNA is TGTGCCGCAGGGGATACCTCCTACAATGAGCAGTTCTTC.

This clone was observed a single time. The rearrangement uses TRBV6-5 and TRBJ1-5; possible D gene TRBD1, 5 bases. V gave up 2 bases and J gave up 7 bases, with 9 bases separating them. There are 13 residues in the CDR3. Per germline, CDR1 MNHEY and CDR2 SVGAGI. CDR3 region: CASSYTRQQPQHF. In DNA, the CDR3 is TGTGCCAGCAGTTACACCAGACAGCAGCCCCAGCATTTT.

This clone was detected only a few times. V gene TRBV7-2 combines with J gene TRBJ1-2; tentatively, D is TRBD1 (6 bases). The CDR3 contains 16 residues. CDR1 and CDR2 from the germline V gene are SGHTA and FQGNSA. V dropped 0 bases and J dropped 4 bases, with 15 bases sitting between them. The CDR3, as DNA: TGTGCCAGCAGCTTAGCATCAGGGGTGAATAGCTATGGCTACACCTTC. Amino acids: CASSLASGVNSYGYTF.

This clone was found once. The J gene is TRBJ1-3, the V gene TRBV15; D may be TRBD1 (6 bases). The germline V and J ends were trimmed by 8 bases and 1 base, with 21 bases remaining between them. Germline-derived CDR1 and CDR2 are LNHNV and YYDKDF (reference sequence). The CDR3 runs 17 residues. The CDR3 region is CATSQLGLGGSGNTIYF. CDR3 coding DNA: TGTGCCACCTCCCAGTTAGGATTAGGGGGTTCTGGAAACACCATATATTTT.

This chain links TRBV19 with TRBJ2-7; 9 nucleotides match TRBD2. Germline lookup yields CDR1 LNHDA and CDR2 SQIVND (reference sequence). V shed 5 bases and J 1 base; nucleotides not matched to a gene: 6. The CDR3 length is 15 residues. CDR3 coding DNA: TGTGCCAGTAGTCGGGGGACTAGCCGGTCCTACGAGCAGTACTTC. Residues: CASSRGTSRSYEQYF.

This chain uses TRBV10-3 with TRBJ1-6, with a weak D call TRBD1 (6 bases). Trimming left V 7 bases short and J 5 bases short, with 12 bases between. Per the germline V gene, CDR1 is ENHRY and CDR2 is SYGVKD. This CDR3 has 14 residues. In DNA, the CDR3 is TGTGCCATCAAACCGGCAGGGGATAATTCACCCCTCCACTTT. Translating it yields CAIKPAGDNSPLHF.

This chain uses TRBV6-5 with TRBJ1-2, with 8 bases that match TRBD1. The CDR3 has 14 amino acids. From germline, CDR1 is MNHEY and CDR2 SVGAGI. With V trimmed by 7 bases and J by 4 bases, 8 bases remained unmatched. CDR3: CASIRAGGTYGYTF. The CDR3 DNA is TGTGCCAGCATCCGAGCAGGGGGCACCTATGGCTACACCTTC.

The CDR3 DNA is TGTGCCAGCTCACCACTTTGGGGCAGAGGATCCCGCGCTGAAGCTTTCTTT. Residues: CASSPLWGRGSRAEAFF. V and J are TRBV18 and TRBJ1-1, with D tentatively TRBD1 (5 bases). From germline, CDR1 is KGHSH and CDR2 LQKENI. V lost 1 base and J 6 bases, leaving 21 bases between the germline ends. The CDR3 is 17 amino acids.

The chain employs TRBV19 and TRBJ1-4; D gene ambiguous. The CDR3 has 15 amino acids. The V end was cut by 2 bases, the J end by 0 bases, with 7 bases between. Germline CDR1 and CDR2: LNHDA and SQIVND (reference sequence). CDR3 sequence (DNA): TGTGCCAGTAGTATATCTTCTGCAACTAATGAAAAACTGTTTTTT. Amino acid sequence: CASSISSATNEKLFF.

The chain joins TRBV11-2 to TRBJ1-5, with D perhaps matching TRBD1 (6 bases). V lost 0 bases to trimming and J lost 7 bases, with 13 bases between them. The CDR3 is 15 residues long. Germline loops: CDR1 SGHAT, CDR2 FQNNGV. The DNA for the CDR3 is TGTGCCAGCAGCTTAGACGGACAGCGTACACAGCCCCAGCATTTT. This gives the protein CASSLDGQRTQPQHF.

The CDR3 region has the DNA TGTGCCAGCTCAGGACAGGTTAATTCACCCCTCCACTTT. Protein product: CASSGQVNSPLHF. The V gene is TRBV18, the J gene TRBJ1-6; 7 nucleotides line up with TRBD1. The CDR3 is made up of 13 amino acids. Germline assignment: CDR1 KGHSH and CDR2 LQKENI. J was trimmed by 6 bases and V by 5 bases; bases with no gene match: 1.

The chain employs TRBV9 and TRBJ2-3; TRBD2 matches 16 bases. CDR1 is SGDLS and CDR2 is YYNGEE in the germline V gene. Unmatched junction bases numbered 12, after V lost 4 bases and J lost 1 base. There are 20 residues in the CDR3. The CDR3 protein is CASSPTSGLAGGPRTDTQYF. For the CDR3, the DNA is TGTGCCAGCAGCCCAACCTCGGGACTAGCGGGAGGGCCTCGCACAGATACGCAGTATTTT.

This sequence joins TRBV4-3 and TRBJ2-3; D remains ambiguous. The CDR3 has 15 residues. Between the trimmed V and J ends, which lost 0 bases and 0 bases, there was a span of 7 bases. Germline CDR1 and CDR2: LGHNA and YSLEER. The CDR3 sequence: CASSQETGSTDTQYF. DNA for the CDR3: TGCGCCAGCAGCCAAGAGACGGGTAGCACAGATACGCAGTATTTT.